The source of this TCR beta chain is a study of blood T cell repertoires in COVID-19. Only in-frame clones appear in the TCRdb table, and some are missing; sequencing was by immunoSEQ multiplex PCR. Here the sample spans 200,000 to 300,000 clones, more than 75% being singletons. The germline gives CDR1 KGHSH, CDR2 LQKENI. The length of the CDR3 is 15 residues. With 6 bases clipped from V and 1 base from J, the junction kept 3 bases outside the gene matches. This clone was observed once. The sequence came from a woman aged 55-75 years with COVID-19, enrolled during active disease. Sequenced material: peripheral blood. The chain couples TRBV18 to TRBJ1-1; 12 nucleotides match TRBD1. The CDR3 nucleotides read TGTGCCAGCTCGGTGGGACAGGGGGCGAACACTGAAGCTTTCTTT. Amino acids: CASSVGQGANTEAFF. The full variable domain, in which reference TRBV18 and TRBJ1-1 provide the parts outside the CDR3, is NAGVMQNPRHLVRRRGQEARLRCSPMKGHSHVYWYRQLPEEGLKFMVYLQKENIIDESGMPKERFSAEFPKEGPSILRIQQVVRGDSAAYFCASSVGQGANTEAFFGQGTRLTVV.